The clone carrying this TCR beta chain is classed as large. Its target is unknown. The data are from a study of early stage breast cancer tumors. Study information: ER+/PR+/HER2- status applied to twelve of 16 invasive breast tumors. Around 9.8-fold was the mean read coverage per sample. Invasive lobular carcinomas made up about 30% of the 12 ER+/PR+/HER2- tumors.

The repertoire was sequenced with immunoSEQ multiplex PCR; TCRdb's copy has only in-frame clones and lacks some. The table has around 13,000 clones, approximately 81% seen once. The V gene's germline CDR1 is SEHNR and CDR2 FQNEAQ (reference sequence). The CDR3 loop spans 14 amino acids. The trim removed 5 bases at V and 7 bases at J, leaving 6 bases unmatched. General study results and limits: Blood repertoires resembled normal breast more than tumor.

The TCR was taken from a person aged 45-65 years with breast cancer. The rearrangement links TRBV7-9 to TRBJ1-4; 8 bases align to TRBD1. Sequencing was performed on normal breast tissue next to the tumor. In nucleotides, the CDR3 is TGTGCCAGCAGCACGACAGGGGTGGGTGAAAAACTGTTTTTT. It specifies CASSTTGVGEKLFF.